The rows below give T cell receptor beta chains drawn from one sample of a study of Graves' ophthalmopathy and Graves' hyperthyroidism. TCRdb used MiXCR to reprocess the multiplex PCR reads, holding one entry per CDR3 protein. The sample has around 1,000,000 distinct CDR3 sequences, about 40% seen once. The sample taken for sequencing was peripheral blood or thyroid tissue (not recorded which). The receptor set was obtained from an adult man with Graves' hyperthyroidism. The CDR3 runs from the conserved cysteine through the conserved F or W. Fields, in order: CDR3 length, clone size, J gene, V gene, CDR3 protein. A row's size may be missing; if present it is once, few, many or a size class.

length: 16; size: many; J: TRBJ1-5; V: TRBV19; CDR3: CASSITPGGGNQPQHF
length: 14; size: many; J: TRBJ1-1; V: TRBV7-9; CDR3: CASSFQDRSAEAFF
length: 14; size: many; J: TRBJ1-1; V: TRBV4-1; CDR3: CASSHTTGDTEAFF
length: 13; size: -; J: TRBJ2-7; V: TRBV10-3; CDR3: CAISGQGDSEQYF
length: 16; size: -; J: TRBJ2-6; V: TRBV7-6; CDR3: CASSQAQGSGANVLTF
length: 14; size: once; J: TRBJ2-7; V: TRBV5-6; CDR3: CASRREGSTYEQYF
length: 14; size: -; J: TRBJ2-7; V: TRBV5-1; CDR3: CASSQGTANYEQYF
length: 14; size: few; J: TRBJ1-2; V: TRBV28; CDR3: CASSLQGASFGYTF
length: 12; size: -; J: TRBJ1-2; V: TRBV6-1; CDR3: CASMDGQRGYTF
length: 11; size: few; J: TRBJ2-7; V: TRBV20-1; CDR3: CSALGDYEQYF
length: 19; size: -; J: TRBJ1-2; V: TRBV5-1; CDR3: CASSPGGGGGSAPAGGYTF
length: 16; size: -; J: TRBJ1-6; V: TRBV6-5; CDR3: CASSYSSLQTNSPLHF
length: 19; size: -; J: TRBJ2-2; V: TRBV20-1; CDR3: CSARGLGLASPTNTGELFF
length: 13; size: -; J: TRBJ1-2; V: TRBV29-1; CDR3: CSVDLQGIYGYTF
length: 18; size: -; J: TRBJ2-5; V: TRBV5-1; CDR3: CASSKGQPGPTLQETQYF
length: 16; size: -; J: TRBJ2-5; V: TRBV7-8; CDR3: CASRSGTGREWETQYF
length: 16; size: -; J: TRBJ2-7; V: TRBV10-3; CDR3: CAISEAGDTSSYEQYF
length: 16; size: -; J: TRBJ2-7; V: TRBV6-2/TRBV6-3; CDR3: CASRRLAGTNSYEQYF
length: 14; size: -; J: TRBJ1-2; V: TRBV5-1; CDR3: CASSPGRRTEGYTF
length: 14; size: -; J: TRBJ2-7; V: TRBV5-1; CDR3: CASRYQTGDYEQYF
length: 15; size: many; J: TRBJ1-6; V: TRBV11-2; CDR3: CASSFGNLNNSPLHF
length: 13; size: -; J: TRBJ1-5; V: TRBV12-3/TRBV12-4; CDR3: CASSATPNQPQHF
length: 15; size: -; J: TRBJ2-2; V: TRBV19; CDR3: CASSELAGGAGELFF
length: 15; size: -; J: TRBJ1-2; V: TRBV10-3; CDR3: CAISESTGTNYGYTF
length: 13; size: -; J: TRBJ1-2; V: TRBV29-1; CDR3: CSETGGGWDGYTF
length: 12; size: -; J: TRBJ1-1; V: TRBV29-1; CDR3: CSVDPGRNEAFF
length: 13; size: many; J: TRBJ2-7; V: TRBV7-9; CDR3: CASSLTQSYEQYF
length: 14; size: -; J: TRBJ2-7; V: TRBV6-5; CDR3: CASRRSQNAYEQYF
length: 15; size: -; J: TRBJ2-7; V: TRBV7-2; CDR3: CASSPRQGDGDEQYF
length: 14; size: -; J: TRBJ2-7; V: TRBV7-2; CDR3: CASSIQQESYEQYF
length: 15; size: -; J: TRBJ2-2; V: TRBV14; CDR3: CASSQDTLRTGELFF
length: 17; size: few; J: TRBJ1-4; V: TRBV12-3/TRBV12-4; CDR3: CASSAYGAGQRNEKLFF
length: 12; size: -; J: TRBJ2-5; V: TRBV12-3/TRBV12-4; CDR3: CASSPRNQPQYF
length: 15; size: -; J: TRBJ1-5; V: TRBV2; CDR3: CACSAGGRLNQPQHF
length: 16; size: once; J: TRBJ2-2; V: TRBV2; CDR3: CASDTRVEENTGELFF
length: 14; size: many; J: TRBJ1-2; V: TRBV7-9; CDR3: CASSLASSNYGYTF
length: 14; size: many; J: TRBJ1-2; V: TRBV15; CDR3: CATTHQDRGYGYTF
length: 12; size: few; J: TRBJ2-5; V: TRBV20-1; CDR3: CSAWRTQETQYF
length: 14; size: -; J: TRBJ1-1; V: TRBV7-8; CDR3: CASGPSGRYTEAFF
length: 13; size: -; J: TRBJ1-1; V: TRBV29-1; CDR3: CSVRWSFGTEAFF
length: 15; size: -; J: TRBJ2-2; V: TRBV4-1; CDR3: CASSQDPTNTGELFF
length: 11; size: many; J: TRBJ1-2; V: TRBV29-1; CDR3: CSAAHPNGYTF
length: 13; size: -; J: TRBJ2-5; V: TRBV2; CDR3: CASTVVAGETQYF
length: 16; size: -; J: TRBJ1-6; V: TRBV7-9; CDR3: CASSFTIRGQGSPLHF
length: 13; size: many; J: TRBJ2-5; V: TRBV29-1; CDR3: CSVERQLQETQYF
length: 15; size: few; J: TRBJ1-5; V: TRBV4-3; CDR3: CASSQDWRSNQPQHF